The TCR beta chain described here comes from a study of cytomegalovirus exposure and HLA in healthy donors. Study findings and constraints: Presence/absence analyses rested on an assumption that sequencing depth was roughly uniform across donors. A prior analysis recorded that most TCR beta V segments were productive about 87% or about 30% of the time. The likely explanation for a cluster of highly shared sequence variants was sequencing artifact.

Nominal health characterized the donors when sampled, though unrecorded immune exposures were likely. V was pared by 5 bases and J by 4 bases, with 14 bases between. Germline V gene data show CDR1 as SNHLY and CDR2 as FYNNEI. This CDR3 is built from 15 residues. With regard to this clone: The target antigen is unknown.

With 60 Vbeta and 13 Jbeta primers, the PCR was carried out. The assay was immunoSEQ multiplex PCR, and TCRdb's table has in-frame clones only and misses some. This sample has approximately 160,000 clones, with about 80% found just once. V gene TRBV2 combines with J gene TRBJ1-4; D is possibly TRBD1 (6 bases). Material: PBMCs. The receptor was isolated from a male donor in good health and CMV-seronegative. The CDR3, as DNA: TGTGCCAGCAGTCCCGCGGACAGTCATAATGAAAAACTGTTTTTT. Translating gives CASSPADSHNEKLFF. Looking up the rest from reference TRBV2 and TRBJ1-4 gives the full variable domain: EPEVTQTPSHQVTQMGQEVILRCVPISNHLYFYWYRQILGQKVEFLVSFYNNEISEKSEIFDDQFSVERPDGSNFTLKIRSTKLEDSAMYFCASSPADSHNEKLFFGSGTQLSVL.